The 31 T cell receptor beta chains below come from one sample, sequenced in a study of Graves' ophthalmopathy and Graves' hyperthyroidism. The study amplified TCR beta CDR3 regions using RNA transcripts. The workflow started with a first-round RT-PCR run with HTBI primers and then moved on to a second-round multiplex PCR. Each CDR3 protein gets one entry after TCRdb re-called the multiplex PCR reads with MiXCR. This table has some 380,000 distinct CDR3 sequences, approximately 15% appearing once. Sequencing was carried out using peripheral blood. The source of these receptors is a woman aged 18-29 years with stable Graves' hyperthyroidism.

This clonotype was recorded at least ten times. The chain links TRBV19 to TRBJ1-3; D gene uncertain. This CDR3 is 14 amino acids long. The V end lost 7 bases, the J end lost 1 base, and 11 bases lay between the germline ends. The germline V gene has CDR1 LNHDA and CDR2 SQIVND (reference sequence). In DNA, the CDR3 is TGTGCCAGTATCAACGTAGGGTCTGGAAACACCATATATTTT. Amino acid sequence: CASINVGSGNTIYF. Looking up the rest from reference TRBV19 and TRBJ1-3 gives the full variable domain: DGGITQSPKYLFRKEGQNVTLSCEQNLNHDAMYWYRQDPGQGLRLIYYSQIVNDFQKGDIAEGYSVSREKKESFPLTVTSAQKNPTAFYLCASINVGSGNTIYFGEGSWLTVV.

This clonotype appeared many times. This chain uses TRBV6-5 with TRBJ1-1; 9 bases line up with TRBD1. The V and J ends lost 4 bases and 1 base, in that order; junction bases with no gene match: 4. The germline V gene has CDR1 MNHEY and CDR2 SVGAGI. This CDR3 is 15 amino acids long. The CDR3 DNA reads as TGTGCCAGCAGTTTGGGACAGGGATGGAACACTGAAGCTTTCTTT. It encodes CASSLGQGWNTEAFF.

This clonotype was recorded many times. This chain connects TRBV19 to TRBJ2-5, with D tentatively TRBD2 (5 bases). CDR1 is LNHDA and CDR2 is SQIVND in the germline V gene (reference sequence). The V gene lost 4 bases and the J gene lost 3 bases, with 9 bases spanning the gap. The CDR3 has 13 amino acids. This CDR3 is CASSKLGEETQYF. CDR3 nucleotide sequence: TGTGCCAGTAGTAAGCTCGGGGAAGAGACCCAGTACTTC.

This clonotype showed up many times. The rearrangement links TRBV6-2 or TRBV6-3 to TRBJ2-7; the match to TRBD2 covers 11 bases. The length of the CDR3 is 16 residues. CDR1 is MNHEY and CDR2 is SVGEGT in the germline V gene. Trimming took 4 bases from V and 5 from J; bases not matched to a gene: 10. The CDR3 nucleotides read TGTGCCAGCAGTTCACTAGCGGGGGTTAACTTCCACGAGCAGTACTTC. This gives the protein CASSSLAGVNFHEQYF.

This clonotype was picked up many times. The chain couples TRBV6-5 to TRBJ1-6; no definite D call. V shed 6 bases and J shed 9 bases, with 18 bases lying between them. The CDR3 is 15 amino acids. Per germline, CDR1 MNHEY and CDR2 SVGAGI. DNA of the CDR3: TGTGCCAGCAGCTCCTCTCCCGGTGGAGGTTCACCCCTCCACTTT. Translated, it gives CASSSSPGGGSPLHF.

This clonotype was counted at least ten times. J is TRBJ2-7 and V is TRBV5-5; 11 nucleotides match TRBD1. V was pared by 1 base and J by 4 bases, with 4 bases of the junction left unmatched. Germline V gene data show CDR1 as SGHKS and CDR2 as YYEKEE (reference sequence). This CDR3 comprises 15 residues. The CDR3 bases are TGTGCCAGCAGCTTGAAAGGACAGGGGGCGTACGAGCAGTACTTC. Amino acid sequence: CASSLKGQGAYEQYF.

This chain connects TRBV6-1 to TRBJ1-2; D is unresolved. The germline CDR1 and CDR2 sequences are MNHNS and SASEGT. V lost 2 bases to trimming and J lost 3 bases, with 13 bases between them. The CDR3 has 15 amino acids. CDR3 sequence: CASSENSLSHYGYTF. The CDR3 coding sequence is TGTGCCAGCAGTGAAAACAGTTTATCTCACTATGGCTACACCTTC.

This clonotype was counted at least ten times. CDR3 sequence: CASSGGWAKNIQYF. The CDR3 coding sequence is TGCGCCAGCTCCGGGGGTTGGGCCAAAAACATTCAGTACTTC. This rearrangement joins TRBV10-2 to TRBJ2-4; D might be TRBD2 (6 bases). The CDR3 loop spans 14 amino acids. Germline V lookup: CDR1 WSHSY, CDR2 SAAADI. Between the trimmed V and J ends, which lost 8 bases and 1 base, there was a span of 12 bases.

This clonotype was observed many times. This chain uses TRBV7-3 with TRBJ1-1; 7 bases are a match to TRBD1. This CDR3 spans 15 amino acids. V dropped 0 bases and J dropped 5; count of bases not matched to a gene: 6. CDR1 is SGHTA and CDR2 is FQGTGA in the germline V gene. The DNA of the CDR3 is TGTGCCAGCAGCTTAACGGCCAGGGGGAGGACTGAAGCTTTCTTT. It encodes CASSLTARGRTEAFF.

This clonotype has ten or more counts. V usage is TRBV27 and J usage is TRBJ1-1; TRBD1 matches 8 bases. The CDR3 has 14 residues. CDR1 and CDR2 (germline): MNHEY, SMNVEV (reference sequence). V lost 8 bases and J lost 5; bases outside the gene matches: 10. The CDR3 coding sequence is TGTGCCAGCCACGACAGGGGAGGGGATACTGAAGCTTTCTTT. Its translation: CASHDRGGDTEAFF.

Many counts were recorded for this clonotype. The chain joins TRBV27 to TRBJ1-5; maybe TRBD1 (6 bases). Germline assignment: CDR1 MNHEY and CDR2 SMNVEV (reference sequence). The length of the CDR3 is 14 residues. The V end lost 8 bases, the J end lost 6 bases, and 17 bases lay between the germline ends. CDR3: CASGQWGLGQPQHF. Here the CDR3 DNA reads TGTGCCAGCGGCCAGTGGGGGCTTGGTCAGCCCCAGCATTTT.

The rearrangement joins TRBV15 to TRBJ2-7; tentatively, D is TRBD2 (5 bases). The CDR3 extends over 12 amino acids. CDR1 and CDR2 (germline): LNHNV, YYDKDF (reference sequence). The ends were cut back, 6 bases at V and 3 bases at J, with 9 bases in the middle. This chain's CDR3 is CATSRAGYEQYF. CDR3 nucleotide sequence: TGTGCCACCAGTCGGGCGGGCTACGAGCAGTACTTC.

The DNA of the CDR3 is TGTGCCAGCAGCACGGACAGGATCACTGAAGCTTTCTTT. It codes for CASSTDRITEAFF. The rearrangement uses TRBV5-8 and TRBJ1-1, with 7 nucleotides matching TRBD1. CDR1 and CDR2 from the germline V gene are SGHTS and YDEGEE. The V and J ends lost 4 bases and 4 bases, in that order; junction bases with no gene match: 4. The CDR3 extends over 13 amino acids.

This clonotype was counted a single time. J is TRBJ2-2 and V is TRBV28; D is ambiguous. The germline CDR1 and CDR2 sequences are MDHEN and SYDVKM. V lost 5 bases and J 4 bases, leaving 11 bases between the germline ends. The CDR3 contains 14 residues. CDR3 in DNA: TGTGCCAGCAGTACGCTAGTCGGCACCGGGGAGCTGTTTTTT. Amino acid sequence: CASSTLVGTGELFF.

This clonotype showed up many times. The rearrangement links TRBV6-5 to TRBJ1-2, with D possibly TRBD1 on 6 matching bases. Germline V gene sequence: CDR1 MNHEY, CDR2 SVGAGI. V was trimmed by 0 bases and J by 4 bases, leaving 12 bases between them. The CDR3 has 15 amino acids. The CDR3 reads CASSYSGGLGYGYTF. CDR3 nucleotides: TGTGCCAGCAGTTACTCAGGGGGGCTAGGCTATGGCTACACCTTC.

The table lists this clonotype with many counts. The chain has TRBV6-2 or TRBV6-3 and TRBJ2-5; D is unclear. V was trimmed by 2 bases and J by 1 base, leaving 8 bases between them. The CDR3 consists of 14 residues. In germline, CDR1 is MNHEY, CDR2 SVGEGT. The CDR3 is CASSYGGAQETQYF. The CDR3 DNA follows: TGTGCCAGCAGTTACGGCGGAGCCCAAGAGACCCAGTACTTC.

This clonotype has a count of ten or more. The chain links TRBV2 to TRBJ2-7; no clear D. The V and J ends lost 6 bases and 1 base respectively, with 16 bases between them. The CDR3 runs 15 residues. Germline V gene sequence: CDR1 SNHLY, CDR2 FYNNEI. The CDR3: CASRSLSRSSYEQYF. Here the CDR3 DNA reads TGTGCCAGCAGGTCCCTTAGTAGGTCGTCCTACGAGCAGTACTTC.

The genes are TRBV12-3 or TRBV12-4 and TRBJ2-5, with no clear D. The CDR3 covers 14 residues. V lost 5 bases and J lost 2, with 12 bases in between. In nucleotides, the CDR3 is TGTGCCAGCAGTCCATGGGCAGGTCAAGAGACCCAGTACTTC. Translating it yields CASSPWAGQETQYF.

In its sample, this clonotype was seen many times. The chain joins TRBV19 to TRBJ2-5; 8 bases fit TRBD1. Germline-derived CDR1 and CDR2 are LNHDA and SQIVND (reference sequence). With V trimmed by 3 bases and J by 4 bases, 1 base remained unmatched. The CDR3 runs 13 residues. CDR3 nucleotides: TGTGCCAGTAGTATCGGACAGGGAGAGACCCAGTACTTC. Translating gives CASSIGQGETQYF.

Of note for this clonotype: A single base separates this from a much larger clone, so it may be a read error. The CDR3 DNA reads as TGTGCCAGTCGTATCGGGGGCGGAGTGTACACCGGGGAGCTGTTTTTT. As protein: CASRIGGGVYTGELFF. The chain combines TRBV19 with TRBJ2-2, with D possibly being TRBD1 or TRBD2 (6 bases each). The germline V gene encodes CDR1 LNHDA and CDR2 SQIVND (reference sequence). The CDR3 consists of 16 residues.

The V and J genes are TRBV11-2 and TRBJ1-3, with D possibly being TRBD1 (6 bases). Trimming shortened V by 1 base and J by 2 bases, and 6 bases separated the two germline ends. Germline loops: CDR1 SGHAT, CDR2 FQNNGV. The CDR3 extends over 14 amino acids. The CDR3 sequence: CASSLGGPGNTIYF. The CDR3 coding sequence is TGTGCCAGCAGCTTAGGGGGGCCTGGAAACACCATATATTTT. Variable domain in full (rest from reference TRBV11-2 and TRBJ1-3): EAGVAQSPRYKIIEKRQSVAFWCNPISGHATLYWYQQILGQGPKLLIQFQNNGVVDDSQLPKDRFSAERLKGVDSTLKIQPAKLEDSAVYLCASSLGGPGNTIYFGEGSWLTVV.

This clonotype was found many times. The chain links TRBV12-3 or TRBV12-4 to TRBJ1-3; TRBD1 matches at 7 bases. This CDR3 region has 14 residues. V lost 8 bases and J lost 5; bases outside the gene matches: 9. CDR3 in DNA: TGTGCCAGCGCCGAGACAGGGAGTAGAAACACCATATATTTT. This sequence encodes CASAETGSRNTIYF.

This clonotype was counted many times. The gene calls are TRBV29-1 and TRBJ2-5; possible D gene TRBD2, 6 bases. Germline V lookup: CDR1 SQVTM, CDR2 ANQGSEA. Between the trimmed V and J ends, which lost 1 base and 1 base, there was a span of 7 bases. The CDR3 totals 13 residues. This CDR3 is CSVEAGAQETQYF. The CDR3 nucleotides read TGCAGCGTTGAAGCGGGAGCCCAAGAGACCCAGTACTTC.

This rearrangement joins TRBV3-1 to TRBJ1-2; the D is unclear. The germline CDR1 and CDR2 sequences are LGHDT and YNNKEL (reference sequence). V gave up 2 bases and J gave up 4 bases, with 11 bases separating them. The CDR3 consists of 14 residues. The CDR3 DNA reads TGTGCCAGCAGCCAAAACCGAAACATCTATGGCTACACCTTC. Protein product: CASSQNRNIYGYTF.

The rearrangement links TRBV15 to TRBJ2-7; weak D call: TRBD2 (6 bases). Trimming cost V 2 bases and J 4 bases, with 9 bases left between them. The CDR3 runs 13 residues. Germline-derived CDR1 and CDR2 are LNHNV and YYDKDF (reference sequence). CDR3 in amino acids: CATSRLREYEQYF. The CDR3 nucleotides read TGTGCCACCAGCAGATTGCGGGAATACGAGCAGTACTTC.

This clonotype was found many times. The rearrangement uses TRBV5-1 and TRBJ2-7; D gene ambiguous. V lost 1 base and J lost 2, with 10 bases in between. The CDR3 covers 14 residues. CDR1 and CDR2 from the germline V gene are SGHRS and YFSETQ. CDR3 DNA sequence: TGCGCCAGCAGCTTGACCGCTGTGGCCTACGAGCAGTACTTC. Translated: CASSLTAVAYEQYF.

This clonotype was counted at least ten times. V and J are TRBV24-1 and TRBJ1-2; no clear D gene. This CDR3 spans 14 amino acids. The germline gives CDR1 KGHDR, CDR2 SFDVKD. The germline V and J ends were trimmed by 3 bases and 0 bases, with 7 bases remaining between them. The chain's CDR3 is CATSDASANYGYTF. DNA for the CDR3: TGTGCCACCAGTGATGCTAGCGCTAACTATGGCTACACCTTC.

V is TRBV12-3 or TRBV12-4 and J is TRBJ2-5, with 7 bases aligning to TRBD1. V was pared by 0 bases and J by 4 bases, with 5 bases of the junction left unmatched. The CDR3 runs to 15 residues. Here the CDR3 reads CASSLARGSGETQYF. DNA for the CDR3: TGTGCCAGCAGTTTAGCCAGGGGGTCAGGAGAGACCCAGTACTTC.

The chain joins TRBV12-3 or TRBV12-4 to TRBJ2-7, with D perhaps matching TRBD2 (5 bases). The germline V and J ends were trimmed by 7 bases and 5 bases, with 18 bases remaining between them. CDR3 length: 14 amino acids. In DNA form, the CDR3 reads TGTGCCAGCACCGCGGACTCCCTTGTGGACGAGCAGTACTTC. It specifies CASTADSLVDEQYF.

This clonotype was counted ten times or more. CDR3 nucleotide sequence: TGTGCCAGCAGCTTCCTAAGGGACATTTTGGAAGGAAGATCCTATGGCTACACCTTC. Protein: CASSFLRDILEGRSYGYTF. The rearrangement joins TRBV11-2 to TRBJ1-2; D may be TRBD1 (6 bases). V shed 3 bases and J shed 4 bases, with 27 bases lying between them. Germline CDR1 and CDR2: SGHAT and FQNNGV. The CDR3 consists of 19 residues.

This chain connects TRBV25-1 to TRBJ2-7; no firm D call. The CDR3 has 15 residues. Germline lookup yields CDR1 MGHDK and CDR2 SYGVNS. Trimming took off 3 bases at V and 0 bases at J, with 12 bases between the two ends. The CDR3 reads CASSDQAGYSYEQYF. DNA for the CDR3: TGTGCCAGCAGTGATCAGGCAGGATACTCCTACGAGCAGTACTTC.